The rows below give T cell receptor beta chains drawn from one sample of a study of blood T cell repertoires in COVID-19. Assay: immunoSEQ multiplex PCR; the TCRdb copy retains only in-frame clones and omits some. Altogether over 95,000 clones are present, about 80% being singletons, with the ten largest covering about 8.5%. Material: peripheral blood. These receptors all stem from a woman between 40 and 55 years old with acute or convalescent COVID-19. CDR3s leave out the opening cysteine and the closing phenylalanine or tryptophan.

J,V,CDR3
TRBJ2-1,TRBV6-5,ASSYWGGSYNEQF
TRBJ2-3,TRBV30,AWSAQGAGTDTQY
TRBJ1-2,TRBV15,ATSRGQGASYLGGYT
TRBJ2-1,TRBV3-1/TRBV3-2,ASGPGRGNEQF
TRBJ1-5,TRBV9,ASGGDSGGPYSNQPQH
TRBJ2-1,TRBV9,ASSAARDRGINEQF
TRBJ2-6,TRBV2,ASTVGRLTGANVLT
TRBJ1-3,TRBV3-1/TRBV3-2,ASSQDLSGGNTIY
TRBJ2-2,TRBV12-3/TRBV12-4,ASSRGTGELF
TRBJ2-4,TRBV5-5,ASSMGPRGDIQY
TRBJ2-7,TRBV5-4,ASSPGTGDYEQY
TRBJ2-3,TRBV11-2,ASSRTGKGTDTQY
TRBJ2-5,TRBV18,ASSPGFRKETQY
TRBJ1-1,TRBV5-1,ASRRQAEVRTEAF
TRBJ2-4,TRBV5-1,ASSFGGLAKNIQY
TRBJ1-6,TRBV30,AWSERGYNSPLH
TRBJ2-7,TRBV5-4,ASSLVAREQY
TRBJ1-1,TRBV9,ASSPLAENTEAF
TRBJ2-3,TRBV4-3,ASSHGTSGDSDTQY
TRBJ2-5,TRBV11-1,ASSQGPLETQY
TRBJ1-6,TRBV27,ASSLRYRAGSPLH
TRBJ1-6,TRBV30,AFETGSSYNSPLH
TRBJ1-2,TRBV5-6,ASSFNVALYGYT
TRBJ2-2,TRBV11-2,ASSPSGGTHTGELF
TRBJ2-7,TRBV6-1,ASSGAKNRVDYEQY
TRBJ2-2,TRBV9,ASSVGSGATGELF
TRBJ1-2,TRBV5-8,ASSLRRVYGYT
TRBJ1-4,TRBV7-9,ASSLGPTGGREKLF
TRBJ2-7,TRBV2,ASSVQAYEQY
TRBJ1-2,TRBV19,ASSIEGTGNDGYT
TRBJ2-5,TRBV25-1,ASAGGMKTQY
TRBJ2-3,TRBV10-1,ASSAGLALTDTQY
TRBJ1-1,TRBV4-1,ASSQELRRGPYTEAF
TRBJ1-5,TRBV19,ASSIVGLGTGNSPQH
TRBJ2-5,TRBV13,ASSSRTGTGGQETQY
TRBJ2-7,TRBV3-1/TRBV3-2,ASSQGTGSYEQY
TRBJ2-2,TRBV13,ASRIEWGGQAYTGELF
TRBJ2-7,TRBV30,ACRDRSRYEQY
TRBJ1-2,TRBV4-3,ASSQDRSYGYT
TRBJ2-3,TRBV11-2,ASSFGDRYSTDTQY
TRBJ1-2,TRBV2,ASDAQGGYGYT
TRBJ1-2,TRBV7-9,ASQGGKLVYGYT
TRBJ2-5,TRBV5-4,ASSTRTSGETQY
TRBJ1-2,TRBV3-1/TRBV3-2,ASSPLGSRFTGYT
TRBJ2-5,TRBV11-1,ASSARVQY
TRBJ2-1,TRBV3-1/TRBV3-2,ASSQRGGGRYNEQF
TRBJ1-2,TRBV3-1/TRBV3-2,ASSQDVSGGYT
TRBJ2-1,TRBV5-1,ASSPGTSPSYEQF
TRBJ1-5,TRBV30,AWSPRGDQPQH
TRBJ1-2,TRBV5-4,ASSAAKEGNYGYT
TRBJ1-1,TRBV18,ASSGTDLTEAF
TRBJ2-7,TRBV11-2,ASSSIEDWAGEQY
TRBJ1-2,TRBV5-6,ASSSLLTVVVYGYT
TRBJ2-7,TRBV19,ASSIAGSGGAYEQY
TRBJ2-7,TRBV29-1,SVAAGVPYEQY